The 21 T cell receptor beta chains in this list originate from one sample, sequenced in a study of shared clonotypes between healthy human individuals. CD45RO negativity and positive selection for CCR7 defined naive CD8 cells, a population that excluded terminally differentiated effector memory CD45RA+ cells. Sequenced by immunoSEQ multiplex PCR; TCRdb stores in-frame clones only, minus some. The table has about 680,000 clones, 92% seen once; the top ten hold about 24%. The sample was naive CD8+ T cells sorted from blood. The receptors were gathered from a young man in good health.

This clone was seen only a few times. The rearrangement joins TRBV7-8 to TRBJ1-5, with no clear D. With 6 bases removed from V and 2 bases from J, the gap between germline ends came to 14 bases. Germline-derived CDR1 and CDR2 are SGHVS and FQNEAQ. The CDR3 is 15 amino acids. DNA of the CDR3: TGTGCCAGCAGATTTGGGAGAAGTGGCAATCAGCCCCAGCATTTT. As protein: CASRFGRSGNQPQHF. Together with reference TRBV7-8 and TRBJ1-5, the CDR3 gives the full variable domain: GAGVSQSPRYKVAKRGQDVALRCDPISGHVSLFWYQQALGQGPEFLTYFQNEAQLDKSGLPSDRFFAERPEGSVSTLKIQRTQQEDSAVYLCASRFGRSGNQPQHFGDGTRLSIL.

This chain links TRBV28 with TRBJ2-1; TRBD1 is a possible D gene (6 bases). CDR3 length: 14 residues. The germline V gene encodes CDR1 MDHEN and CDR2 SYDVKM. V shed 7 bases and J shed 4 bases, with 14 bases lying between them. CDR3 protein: CASTVRDTYNEQFF. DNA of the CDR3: TGTGCCAGCACCGTCCGGGACACATACAATGAGCAGTTCTTC.

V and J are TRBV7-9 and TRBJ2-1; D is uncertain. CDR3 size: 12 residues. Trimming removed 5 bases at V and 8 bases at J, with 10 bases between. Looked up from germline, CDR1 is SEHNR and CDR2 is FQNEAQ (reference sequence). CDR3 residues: CASSPRIDEQFF. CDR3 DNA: TGTGCCAGCAGCCCTCGGATAGATGAGCAGTTCTTC.

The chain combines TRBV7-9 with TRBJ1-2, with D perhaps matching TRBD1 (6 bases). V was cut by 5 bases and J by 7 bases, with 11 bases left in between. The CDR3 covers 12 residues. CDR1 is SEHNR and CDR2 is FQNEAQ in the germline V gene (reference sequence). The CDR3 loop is CASSLQGSGYTF. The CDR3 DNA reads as TGTGCCAGCAGCCTACAGGGCAGTGGCTACACCTTC.

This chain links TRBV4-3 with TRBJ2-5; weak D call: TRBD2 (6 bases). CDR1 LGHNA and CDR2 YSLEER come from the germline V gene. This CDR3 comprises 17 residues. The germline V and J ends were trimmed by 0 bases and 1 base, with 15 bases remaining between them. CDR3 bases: TGCGCCAGCAGCCAAGATCCCACTAGCAGAACCCAAGAGACCCAGTACTTC. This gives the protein CASSQDPTSRTQETQYF.

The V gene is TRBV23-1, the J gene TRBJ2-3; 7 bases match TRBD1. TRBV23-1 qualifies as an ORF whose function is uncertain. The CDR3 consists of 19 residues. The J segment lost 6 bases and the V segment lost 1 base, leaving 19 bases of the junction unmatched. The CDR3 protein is CASSQYPTKGQNTRDTQYF. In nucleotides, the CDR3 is TGCGCCAGCAGTCAATACCCGACTAAGGGACAGAACACGAGGGATACGCAGTATTTT.

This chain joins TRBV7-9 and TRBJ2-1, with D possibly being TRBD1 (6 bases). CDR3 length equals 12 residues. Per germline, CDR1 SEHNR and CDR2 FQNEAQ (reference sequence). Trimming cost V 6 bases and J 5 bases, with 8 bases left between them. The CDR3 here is CASRQGHNEQFF. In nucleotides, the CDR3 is TGTGCCAGCAGACAGGGTCACAATGAGCAGTTCTTC.

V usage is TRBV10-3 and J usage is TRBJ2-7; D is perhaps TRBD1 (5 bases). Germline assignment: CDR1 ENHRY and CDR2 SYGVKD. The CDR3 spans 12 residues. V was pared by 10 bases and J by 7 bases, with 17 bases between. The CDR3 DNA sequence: TGTGCCACCCTCGACAGAGCTCAAGAGCAGTACTTC. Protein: CATLDRAQEQYF.

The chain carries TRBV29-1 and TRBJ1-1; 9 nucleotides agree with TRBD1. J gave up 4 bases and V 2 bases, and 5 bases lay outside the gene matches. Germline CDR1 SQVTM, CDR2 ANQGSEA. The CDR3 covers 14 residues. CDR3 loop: CSVETTGGGTEAFF. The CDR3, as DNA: TGCAGCGTTGAAACGACAGGGGGTGGCACTGAAGCTTTCTTT.

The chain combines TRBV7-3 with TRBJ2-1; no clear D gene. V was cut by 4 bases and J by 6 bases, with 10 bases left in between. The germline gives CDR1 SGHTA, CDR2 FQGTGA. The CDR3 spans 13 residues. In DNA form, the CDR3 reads TGTGCCAGCAGCTCCGGCCCCCCCAATGAGCAGTTCTTC. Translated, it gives CASSSGPPNEQFF.

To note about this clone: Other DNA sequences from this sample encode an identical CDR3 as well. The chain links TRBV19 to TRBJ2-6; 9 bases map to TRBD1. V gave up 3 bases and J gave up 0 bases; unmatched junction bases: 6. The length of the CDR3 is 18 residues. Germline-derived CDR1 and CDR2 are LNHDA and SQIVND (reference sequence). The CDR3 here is CASSIGDRDDSGANVLTF. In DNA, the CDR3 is TGTGCCAGTAGTATTGGGGACAGGGATGACTCTGGGGCCAACGTCCTGACTTTC.

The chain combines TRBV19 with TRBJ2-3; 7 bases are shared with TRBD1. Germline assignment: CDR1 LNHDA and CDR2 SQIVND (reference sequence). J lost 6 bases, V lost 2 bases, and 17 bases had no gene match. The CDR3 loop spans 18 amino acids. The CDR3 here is CASSINSEAGGFWDTQYF. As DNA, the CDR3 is TGTGCCAGTAGTATAAATTCTGAGGCAGGGGGATTTTGGGATACGCAGTATTTT.

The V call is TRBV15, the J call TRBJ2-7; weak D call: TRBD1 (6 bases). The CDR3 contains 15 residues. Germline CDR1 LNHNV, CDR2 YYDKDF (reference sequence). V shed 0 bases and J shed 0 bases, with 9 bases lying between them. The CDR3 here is CATSREQGNSYEQYF. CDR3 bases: TGTGCCACCAGCAGAGAACAGGGTAACTCCTACGAGCAGTACTTC.

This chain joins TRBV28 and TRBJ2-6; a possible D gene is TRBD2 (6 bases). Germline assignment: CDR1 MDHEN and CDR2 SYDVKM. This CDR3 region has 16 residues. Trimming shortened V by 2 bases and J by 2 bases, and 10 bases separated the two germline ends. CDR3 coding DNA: TGTGCCAGCAGTTTAAGCCCGGGAGCTGGGGCCAACGTCCTGACTTTC. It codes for CASSLSPGAGANVLTF.

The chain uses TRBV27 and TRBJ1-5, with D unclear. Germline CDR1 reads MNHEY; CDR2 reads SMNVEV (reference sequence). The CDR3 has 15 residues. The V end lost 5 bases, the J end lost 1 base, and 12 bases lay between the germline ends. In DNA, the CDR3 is TGTGCCAGCAGTCCTGGGCCGGGGAGCAATCAGCCCCAGCATTTT. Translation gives CASSPGPGSNQPQHF.

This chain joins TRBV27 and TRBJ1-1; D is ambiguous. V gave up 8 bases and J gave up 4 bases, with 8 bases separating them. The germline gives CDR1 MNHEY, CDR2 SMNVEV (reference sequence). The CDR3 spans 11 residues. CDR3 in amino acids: CASSVGTEAFF. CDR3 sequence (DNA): TGTGCCAGCTCAGTGGGCACTGAAGCTTTCTTT.

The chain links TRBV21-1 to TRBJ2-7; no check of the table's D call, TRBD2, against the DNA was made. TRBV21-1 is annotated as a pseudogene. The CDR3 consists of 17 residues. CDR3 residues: CASSRPGLASATYEQYF. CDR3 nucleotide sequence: TGTGCCAGCAGCAGACCGGGACTAGCGTCGGCTACCTACGAGCAGTACTTC.

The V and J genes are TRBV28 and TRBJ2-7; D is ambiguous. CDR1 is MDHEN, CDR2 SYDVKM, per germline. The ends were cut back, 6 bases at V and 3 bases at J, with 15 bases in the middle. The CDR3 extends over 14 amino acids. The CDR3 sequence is CASSPGLVGYEQYF. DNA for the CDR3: TGTGCCAGCAGCCCCGGGCTAGTGGGCTACGAGCAGTACTTC.

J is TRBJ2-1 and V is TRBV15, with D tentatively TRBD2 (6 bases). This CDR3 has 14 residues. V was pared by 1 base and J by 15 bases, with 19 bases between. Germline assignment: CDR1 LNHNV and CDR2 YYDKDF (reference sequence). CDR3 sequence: CATSRAGASVGPFF. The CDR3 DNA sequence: TGTGCCACCAGCAGAGCGGGAGCCTCCGTTGGACCGTTCTTC.

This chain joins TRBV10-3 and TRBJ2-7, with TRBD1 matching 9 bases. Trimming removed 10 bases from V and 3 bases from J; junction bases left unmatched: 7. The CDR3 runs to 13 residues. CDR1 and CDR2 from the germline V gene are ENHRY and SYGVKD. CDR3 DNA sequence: TGTGCCACCTGGACAGGGGATCTCTACGAGCAGTACTTC. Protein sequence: CATWTGDLYEQYF.

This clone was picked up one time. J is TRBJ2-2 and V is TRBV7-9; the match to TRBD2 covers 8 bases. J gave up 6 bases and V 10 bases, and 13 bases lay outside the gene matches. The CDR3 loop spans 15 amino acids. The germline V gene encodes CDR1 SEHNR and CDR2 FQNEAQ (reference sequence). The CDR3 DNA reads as TGTGCCACCCGTTTCGACGGGAGGGGCCCCGGGGAGCTGTTTTTT. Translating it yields CATRFDGRGPGELFF.